These T cell receptor beta chains were read from a single sample in a study of shared clonotypes between healthy human individuals. Assay: immunoSEQ multiplex PCR; the TCRdb copy retains only in-frame clones and omits some. The sample records about 1.1 million clones, around 77% being singletons. Source material: memory CD4+ T cells from PBMCs. The receptor set was obtained from a man in his late teens or twenties in good health. Some clones in this sample may be carry-over from other donors' samples. The CDR3 runs from the conserved cysteine through the conserved F or W. The D gene is left open where the match is weak. Expanded clones get a size class; other rows say once, few or many, or leave the size out.

TRBJ2-5 once 12 - TRBV7-9 CAILGAQETQYF TGTGCCATCCTCGGGGCGCAAGAGACCCAGTACTTC
TRBJ1-1 - 14 TRBD1 TRBV5-1 CASSRQGSDTEAFF TGCGCCAGCAGCAGACAGGGGTCGGACACTGAAGCTTTCTTT
TRBJ1-1 - 13 - TRBV29-1 CSAAQSGGDEAFF TGCAGCGCCGCCCAATCTGGAGGAGATGAAGCTTTCTTT
TRBJ1-2 - 15 TRBD1 TRBV6-5 CASRRKGQGAGGYTF TGTGCCAGCAGGCGAAAAGGACAGGGGGCTGGTGGCTACACCTTC
TRBJ2-2 - 15 TRBD2 TRBV11-1 CASSPQLAVTGELFF TGTGCCAGCAGCCCCCAGCTAGCGGTGACCGGGGAGCTGTTTTTT
TRBJ2-2 - 16 TRBD2 TRBV7-2 CASSLGALAVTGELFF TGTGCCAGCAGCTTAGGGGCACTAGCGGTAACCGGGGAGCTGTTTTTT
TRBJ2-1 - 10 - TRBV20-1 CSRSYNEQFF TGCAGCCGTTCCTACAATGAGCAGTTCTTC
TRBJ2-7 - 13 - TRBV10-3 CAISKQSSYEQYF TGTGCCATCAGTAAGCAGAGCTCCTACGAGCAGTACTTC
TRBJ2-1 - 13 TRBD2 TRBV30 CAWSLAGYNEQFF TGTGCCTGGAGTCTAGCGGGATACAATGAGCAGTTCTTC
TRBJ1-5 many 15 - TRBV7-2 CASSLARNSNQPQHF TGTGCCAGCAGCTTAGCTAGGAATAGCAATCAGCCCCAGCATTTT